The 15 T cell receptor beta chains reported below all come from one sample, sequenced in a study of OX40 agonist ivuxolimab in advanced cancers. Library creation used the immunoSEQ multiplex PCR assay. This is the immuneACCESS table as TCRdb keeps it, with only in-frame sequences that have V and J called. A part of the clones is gone; compared with another copy, unresolved V genes explain less than half, and the rest is unexplained. Across this sample there are 40,000 to 45,000 clones, with just under 90% seen only once. 6% of the sample is taken by the ten largest. This sample comprised CD4+ or CD8+ T cells sorted from blood, obtained in a trial of the OX40 agonist ivuxolimab. The receptors stem from an adult with an advanced solid tumor such as melanoma, head and neck, liver or kidney cancer.

This clone occurred a few times. The rearrangement joins TRBV11-2 to TRBJ2-1; 9 bases line up with TRBD2. Germline CDR1 reads SGHAT; CDR2 reads FQNNGV. With 1 base clipped from V and 12 bases from J, the junction kept 10 bases outside the gene matches. The CDR3 has 15 amino acids. The CDR3 loop is CASSLGFSGSRGQFF. The CDR3 DNA reads as TGTGCCAGCAGCTTAGGTTTTAGCGGGAGCCGGGGGCAGTTCTTC.

The genes are TRBV30 and TRBJ2-3; D uncertain. Trimming removed 2 bases at V and 7 bases at J, with 13 bases between. The CDR3 is 13 residues long. CDR1 GTSNPN and CDR2 SVGIG come from the germline V gene (reference sequence). The CDR3 sequence is CAWSLGSMNTQYF. In nucleotides, the CDR3 is TGTGCCTGGAGTTTGGGCTCGATGAATACGCAGTATTTT.

The chain is built from TRBV2 and TRBJ2-3; perhaps TRBD2 as D (6 bases). Germline V gene data show CDR1 as SNHLY and CDR2 as FYNNEI. Trimming left V 6 bases short and J 6 bases short, with 19 bases between. CDR3 length: 15 residues. CDR3 in amino acids: CASSPLRDLGDTQYF. In nucleotides, the CDR3 is TGTGCCAGCAGCCCCCTACGGGACTTAGGTGATACGCAGTATTTT.

This clone was detected once. The rearrangement joins TRBV28 to TRBJ2-1; D gene unclear. Trimming took 4 bases from V and 3 from J, leaving 13 bases between them. The CDR3 runs 15 residues. The germline CDR1 and CDR2 sequences are MDHEN and SYDVKM. The CDR3 DNA reads TGTGCCAGCAGTTCCCCGGAATCGGACTACAATGAGCAGTTCTTC. It yields the protein CASSSPESDYNEQFF.

The CDR3 region has the DNA TGCGCCAGCAGCTTGGGAGCTGTAGCGGGAGATAAGACCCAGTACTTC. Its protein product is CASSLGAVAGDKTQYF. The gene calls are TRBV5-1 and TRBJ2-5, with 9 bases that match TRBD2. CDR3 length equals 16 residues. Germline V gene lookup returns CDR1 SGHRS and CDR2 YFSETQ. V shed 0 bases and J 6 bases; nucleotides not matched to a gene: 9.

This chain connects TRBV7-6 to TRBJ1-2; D possibly corresponds to TRBD1 (5 bases). Germline-derived CDR1 and CDR2 are SGHVS and FNYEAQ. V was cut by 1 base and J by 2 bases, with 11 bases left in between. This CDR3 has 15 residues. Here the CDR3 reads CASSLEQGANYGYTF. CDR3 sequence (DNA): TGTGCCAGCAGCTTAGAGCAGGGAGCGAACTATGGCTACACCTTC.

The chain couples TRBV5-1 to TRBJ2-1, with 8 bases identical to TRBD2. This CDR3 has 16 amino acids. Germline CDR1 SGHRS, CDR2 YFSETQ. V trimming: 0 bases; J trimming: 6 bases; junction bases outside the gene matches: 8. The CDR3 region has the DNA TGCGCCAGCAGCTTGGATACTAGCGGAGGTTCCAATGAGCAGTTCTTC. The encoded protein is CASSLDTSGGSNEQFF. The full variable domain, completed using reference TRBV5-1 and TRBJ2-1, is KAGVTQTPRYLIKTRGQQVTLSCSPISGHRSVSWYQQTPGQGLQFLFEYFSETQRNKGNFPGRFSGRQFSNSRSEMNVSTLELGDSALYLCASSLDTSGGSNEQFFGPGTRLTVL.

This clone was counted between two and nine times. The chain couples TRBV2 to TRBJ1-5, with a tentative D call TRBD1 (6 bases). CDR1 SNHLY and CDR2 FYNNEI come from the germline V gene. The CDR3 has 14 amino acids. V gave up 4 bases and J gave up 1 base, with 8 bases separating them. The CDR3 sequence is CASSVQGSNQPQHF. CDR3 DNA: TGTGCCAGCAGTGTGCAGGGGAGCAATCAGCCCCAGCATTTT.

CDR3 coding DNA: TGTGCCAGTAGTATAGAACGAGCGGTTAACACCGGGGAGCTGTTTTTT. Its translation is CASSIERAVNTGELFF. The chain has TRBV19 and TRBJ2-2, with a tentative D call TRBD2 (5 bases). The V end was cut by 0 bases, the J end by 2 bases, with 10 bases between. The CDR3 consists of 16 residues. Germline assignment: CDR1 LNHDA and CDR2 SQIVND (reference sequence). Based on the CDR3 plus reference TRBV19 and TRBJ2-2, the full variable domain is DGGITQSPKYLFRKEGQNVTLSCEQNLNHDAMYWYRQDPGQGLRLIYYSQIVNDFQKGDIAEGYSVSREKKESFPLTVTSAQKNPTAFYLCASSIERAVNTGELFFGEGSRLTVL.

This clone showed up just once. CDR3 in amino acids: CASSPYSQSYEQYF. The CDR3 bases are TGTGCCAGCAGCCCTTACTCTCAGTCGTACGAGCAGTACTTC. The chain carries TRBV7-8 and TRBJ2-5; D gene unclear. The J call may be faulty, since TRBJ2-7 better matches the DNA end. The CDR3 contains 14 residues. CDR1 and CDR2 from the germline V gene are SGHVS and FQNEAQ.

The V call is TRBV19, the J call TRBJ2-2; D may correspond to TRBD1 or TRBD2 (6 bases each). Germline assignment: CDR1 LNHDA and CDR2 SQIVND (reference sequence). There are 15 residues in the CDR3. V lost 5 bases and J lost 3, with 13 bases in between. The DNA of the CDR3 is TGTGCCAGTAGTCCCCCGGGGGCGGACACCGGGGAGCTGTTTTTT. It codes for CASSPPGADTGELFF.

This chain uses TRBV6-1 with TRBJ2-7, with 8 bases identical to TRBD1. The CDR3 contains 14 residues. With V trimmed by 6 bases and J by 7 bases, 11 bases remained unmatched. Per germline, CDR1 MNHNS and CDR2 SASEGT. CDR3 nucleotides: TGTGCCAGCAGGGGAACAGGGGGGCATTGGGAGCAGTACTTC. As protein: CASRGTGGHWEQYF.

V gene TRBV27 combines with J gene TRBJ2-3; 9 nucleotides align to TRBD2. The CDR3 extends over 19 amino acids. Germline V lookup: CDR1 MNHEY, CDR2 SMNVEV (reference sequence). Germline trimming cut 4 bases from V and 5 bases from J; bases unmatched to any gene: 19. The CDR3 nucleotides read TGTGCCAGCAGTTCCACCCCTAGAACCTTAGCGGGAGTCGGAGATACGCAGTATTTT. It is translated as CASSSTPRTLAGVGDTQYF.

V usage is TRBV28 and J usage is TRBJ2-2; D gene unclear. Germline-derived CDR1 and CDR2 are MDHEN and SYDVKM. V dropped 5 bases and J dropped 6 bases, with 10 bases sitting between them. The CDR3 spans 13 residues. The CDR3 DNA reads as TGTGCCAGCAGTACGACCATCCCCGGGGAGCTGTTTTTT. Translating gives CASSTTIPGELFF.

This CDR3 is CASSIGLTSGKPYEQYF. DNA for the CDR3: TGTGCCAGTAGTATAGGATTAACTAGCGGGAAACCTTACGAGCAGTACTTC. The chain joins TRBV19 to TRBJ2-7; 10 bases agree with TRBD2. Per the germline V gene, CDR1 is LNHDA and CDR2 is SQIVND (reference sequence). This CDR3 is built from 17 residues. With 1 base clipped from V and 4 bases from J, the junction kept 10 bases outside the gene matches.